This record concerns one T cell receptor (beta chain) sequence. Trimming took off 5 bases at V and 3 bases at J, with 20 bases between the two ends. The CDR3 is 16 amino acids. Germline V gene data show CDR1 as PRHDT and CDR2 as FYEKMQ (reference sequence). The entry originates in a study of shared clonotypes between healthy human individuals. Study-wide context: Three plates each covered CD4 naive and memory; CD8 naive two, CD8 memory one.

Terminally differentiated effector memory CD45RA+ cells were excluded from the naive CD8 cells, which were CD45RO-negative and positively selected for CCR7. TCRdb's table, derived via immunoSEQ multiplex PCR, lists solely in-frame clones and lacks some. The table has about 2 million clones, approximately 94% seen once. This receptor was identified in a young man in good health. This chain uses TRBV13 with TRBJ2-7; tentatively, D is TRBD2 (6 bases). The sample comprised naive CD8+ T cells sorted from blood. The CDR3 coding sequence is TGTGCCAGCAGCCCTGACCGGGGGACTGGATTCTACGAGCAGTACTTC. Translation: CASSPDRGTGFYEQYF.